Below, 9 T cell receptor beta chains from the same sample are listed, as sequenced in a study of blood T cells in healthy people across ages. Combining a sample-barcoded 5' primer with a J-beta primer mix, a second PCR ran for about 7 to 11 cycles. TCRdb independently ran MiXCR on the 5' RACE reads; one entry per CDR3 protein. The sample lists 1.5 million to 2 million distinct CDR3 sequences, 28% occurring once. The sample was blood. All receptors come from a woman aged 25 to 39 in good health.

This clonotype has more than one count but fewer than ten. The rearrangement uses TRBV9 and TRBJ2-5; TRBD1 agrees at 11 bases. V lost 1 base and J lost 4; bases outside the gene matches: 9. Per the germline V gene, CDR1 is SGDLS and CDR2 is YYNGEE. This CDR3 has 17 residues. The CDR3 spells CASSVSGTGGFSETQYF. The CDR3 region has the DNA TGTGCCAGCAGCGTATCCGGGACAGGGGGATTTTCAGAGACCCAGTACTTC.

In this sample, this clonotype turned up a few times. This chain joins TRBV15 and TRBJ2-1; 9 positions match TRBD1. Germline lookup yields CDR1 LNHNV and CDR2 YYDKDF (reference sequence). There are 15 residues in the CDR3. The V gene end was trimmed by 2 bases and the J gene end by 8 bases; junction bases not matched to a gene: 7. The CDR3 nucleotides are TGTGCCACCAGCAGAATACAGGGGGCTCCGGATGAGCAGTTCTTC. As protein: CATSRIQGAPDEQFF.

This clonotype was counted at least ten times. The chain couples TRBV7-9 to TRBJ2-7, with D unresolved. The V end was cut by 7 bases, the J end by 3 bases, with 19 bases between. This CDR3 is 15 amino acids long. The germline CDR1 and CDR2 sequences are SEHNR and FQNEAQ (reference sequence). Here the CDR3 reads CASTPGSAYDYEQYF. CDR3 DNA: TGTGCCAGCACCCCCGGGTCGGCTTATGACTACGAGCAGTACTTC.

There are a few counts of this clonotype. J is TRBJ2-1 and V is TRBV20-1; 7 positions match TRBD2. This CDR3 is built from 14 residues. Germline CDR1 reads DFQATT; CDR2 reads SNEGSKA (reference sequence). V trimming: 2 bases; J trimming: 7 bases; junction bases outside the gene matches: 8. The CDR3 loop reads CSARISGRRNEQFF. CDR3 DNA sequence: TGCAGTGCTAGAATTAGCGGGCGACGTAATGAGCAGTTCTTC.

The CDR3 nucleotides are TGTGCCAGTAGGACGACAATTAACACTGAAGCTTTCTTT. This codes for CASRTTINTEAFF. The chain recombines TRBV19 with TRBJ1-1, with D unclear. The CDR3 is 13 residues long. Trimming removed 6 bases at V and 2 bases at J, with 10 bases between. Germline CDR1 is LNHDA and CDR2 is SQIVND (reference sequence).

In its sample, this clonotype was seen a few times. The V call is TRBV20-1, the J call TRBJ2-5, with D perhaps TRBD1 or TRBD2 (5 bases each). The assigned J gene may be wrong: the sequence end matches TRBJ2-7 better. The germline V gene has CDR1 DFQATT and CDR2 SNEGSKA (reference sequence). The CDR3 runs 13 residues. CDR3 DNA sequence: TGCAGTGCTAGAGGGGGGACGGTCTACGAGCAGTACTTC. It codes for CSARGGTVYEQYF.

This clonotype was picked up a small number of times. CDR3 in DNA: TGTGCCAGCAGTGAAGAAGGACTGCCGAGGGGCCAGCCCCAGCATTTT. This gives the protein CASSEEGLPRGQPQHF. The chain joins TRBV6-1 to TRBJ1-5, with a possible D match to TRBD1 (5 bases). The CDR3 is made up of 16 amino acids. The V and J ends lost 1 base and 7 bases respectively, with 17 bases between them. Looked up from germline, CDR1 is MNHNS and CDR2 is SASEGT.

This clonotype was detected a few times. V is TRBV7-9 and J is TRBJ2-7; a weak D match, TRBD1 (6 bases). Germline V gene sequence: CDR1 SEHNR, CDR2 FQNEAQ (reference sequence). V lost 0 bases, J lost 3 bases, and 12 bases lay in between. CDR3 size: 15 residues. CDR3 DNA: TGTGCCAGCAGCTTAGCGAGAGGACAGAACTACGAGCAGTACTTC. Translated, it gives CASSLARGQNYEQYF.

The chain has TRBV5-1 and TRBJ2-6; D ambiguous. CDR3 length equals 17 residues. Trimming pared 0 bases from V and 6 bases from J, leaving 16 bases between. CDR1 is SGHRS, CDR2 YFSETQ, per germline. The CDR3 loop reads CASSLDLRLTEANVLTF. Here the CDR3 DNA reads TGCGCCAGCAGCTTGGATCTGAGGCTTACTGAGGCCAACGTCCTGACTTTC.